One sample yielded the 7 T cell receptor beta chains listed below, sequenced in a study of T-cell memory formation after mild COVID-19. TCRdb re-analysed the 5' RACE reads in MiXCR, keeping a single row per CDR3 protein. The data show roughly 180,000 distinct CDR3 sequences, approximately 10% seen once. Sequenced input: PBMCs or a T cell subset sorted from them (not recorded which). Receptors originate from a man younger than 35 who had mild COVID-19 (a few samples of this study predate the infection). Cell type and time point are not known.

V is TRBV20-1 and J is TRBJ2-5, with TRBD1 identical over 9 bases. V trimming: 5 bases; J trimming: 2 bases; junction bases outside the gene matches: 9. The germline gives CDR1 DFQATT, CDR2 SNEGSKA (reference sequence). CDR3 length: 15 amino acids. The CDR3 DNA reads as TGCAGTGCTTCCACGGACAGGGGACGGCAAGAGACCCAGTACTTC. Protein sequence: CSASTDRGRQETQYF.

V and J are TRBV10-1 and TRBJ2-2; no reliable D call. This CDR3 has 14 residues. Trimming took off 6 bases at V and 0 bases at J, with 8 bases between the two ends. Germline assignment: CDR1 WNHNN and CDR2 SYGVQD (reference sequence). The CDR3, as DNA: TGCGCCAGCAGGGGCAACGCGAACACCGGGGAGCTGTTTTTT. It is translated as CASRGNANTGELFF.

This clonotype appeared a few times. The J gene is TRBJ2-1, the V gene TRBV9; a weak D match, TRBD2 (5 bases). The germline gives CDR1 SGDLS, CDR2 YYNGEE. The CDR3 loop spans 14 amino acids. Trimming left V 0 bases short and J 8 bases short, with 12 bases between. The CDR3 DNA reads TGTGCCAGCAGCGTAGCCCCCCTAGCAGATGAGCAGTTCTTC. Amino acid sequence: CASSVAPLADEQFF.

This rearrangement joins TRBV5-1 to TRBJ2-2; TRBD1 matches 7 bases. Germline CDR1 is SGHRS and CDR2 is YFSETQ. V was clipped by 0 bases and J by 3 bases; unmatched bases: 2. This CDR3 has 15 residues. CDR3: CASSLGDRDTGELFF. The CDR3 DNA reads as TGCGCCAGCAGCTTGGGAGACAGGGACACCGGGGAGCTGTTTTTT.

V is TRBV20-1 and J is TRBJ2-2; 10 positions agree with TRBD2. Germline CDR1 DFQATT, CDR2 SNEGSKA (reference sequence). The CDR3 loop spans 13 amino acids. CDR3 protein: CSLTSGAPGELFF. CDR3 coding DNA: TGCAGCTTAACTAGCGGGGCTCCCGGGGAGCTGTTTTTT.

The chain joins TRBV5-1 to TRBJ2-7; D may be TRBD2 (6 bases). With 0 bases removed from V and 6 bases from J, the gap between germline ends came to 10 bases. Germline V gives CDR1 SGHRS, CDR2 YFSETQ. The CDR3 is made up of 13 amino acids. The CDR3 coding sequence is TGCGCCAGCAGCTTGGTCCCCGGGAGCGAGCAGTACGTC. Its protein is CASSLVPGSEQYV.

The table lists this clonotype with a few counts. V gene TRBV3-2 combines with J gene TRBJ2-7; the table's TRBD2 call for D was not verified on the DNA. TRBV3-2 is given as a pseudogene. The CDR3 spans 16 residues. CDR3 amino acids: CASSQDAGSGLSEQYV. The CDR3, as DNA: TGTGCCAGCAGCCAAGATGCGGGTAGCGGACTCTCCGAGCAGTACGTC.